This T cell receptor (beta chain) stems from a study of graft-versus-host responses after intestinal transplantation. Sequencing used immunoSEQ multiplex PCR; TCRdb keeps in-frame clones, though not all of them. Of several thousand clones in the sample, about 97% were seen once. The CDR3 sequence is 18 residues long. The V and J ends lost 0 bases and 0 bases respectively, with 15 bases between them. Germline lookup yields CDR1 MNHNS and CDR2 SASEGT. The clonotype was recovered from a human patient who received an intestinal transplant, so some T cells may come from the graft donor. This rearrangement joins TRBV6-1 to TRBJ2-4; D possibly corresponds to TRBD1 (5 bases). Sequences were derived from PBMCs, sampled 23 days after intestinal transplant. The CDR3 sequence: CASSEALGPLLAKNIQYF. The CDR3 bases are TGTGCCAGCAGTGAAGCGTTGGGGCCCCTACTAGCCAAAAACATTCAGTACTTC.